This entry is about one T cell receptor (beta chain). This entry is derived from a study of blood T cell repertoires in COVID-19. About the research overall: The analysed material was cDNA or gDNA that came from T cells, B-cell-depleted T cells, or PBMCs.

J gave up 5 bases and V 5 bases, and 7 bases lay outside the gene matches. CDR3 size: 16 residues. The germline V gene has CDR1 KGHSH and CDR2 LQKENI. As processed by the authors: By means of reference gene primer amplification, nucleated cell counts were estimated. Sequencing was performed with immunoSEQ multiplex PCR; in TCRdb, only in-frame clones are kept and a portion is missing. V and J calls and clone size are those listed in that table; D and trimming were worked out from the DNA. The sample carries around 250,000 clones, roughly 89% recorded once. This sequence was found in a woman aged 40 to 50 who had recovered from COVID-19. The J gene is TRBJ2-3, the V gene TRBV18; 13 bases are shared with TRBD2. The specimen sequenced was peripheral blood. The CDR3 nucleotides are TGTGCCAGCTCAGCACTAGCGGGAGGGCCTAGAGATACGCAGTATTTT. Its protein is CASSALAGGPRDTQYF.